This T cell receptor beta chain comes out of a study of neoadjuvant nivolumab and ipilimumab in lung cancer. Study outcomes and limitations: Higher pretherapy blood TCR richness went with higher resected-tumor richness.

The germline CDR1 and CDR2 sequences are LNHDA and SQIVND (reference sequence). The CDR3 has 13 amino acids. Trimming took 9 bases from V and 5 from J; bases not matched to a gene: 6. A note on this clone: Its specificity is not known.

TCRdb's table, derived via immunoSEQ multiplex PCR, lists solely in-frame clones and lacks some. This sample carries several thousand clones, 90% to 95% of them seen once, and the ten largest clones take under 3.5%. The specimen was blood, collected after neoadjuvant nivolumab, alone or with ipilimumab, at or shortly before surgery. This TCR derives from an adult with non-small cell lung cancer. Some clones in this sample may be carry-over from other donors' samples. This chain connects TRBV19 to TRBJ2-1, with 8 nucleotides matching TRBD2. CDR3: CASSSGLNNEQFF. The CDR3 DNA sequence: TGTGCCAGCTCTAGCGGGCTAAACAATGAGCAGTTCTTC.